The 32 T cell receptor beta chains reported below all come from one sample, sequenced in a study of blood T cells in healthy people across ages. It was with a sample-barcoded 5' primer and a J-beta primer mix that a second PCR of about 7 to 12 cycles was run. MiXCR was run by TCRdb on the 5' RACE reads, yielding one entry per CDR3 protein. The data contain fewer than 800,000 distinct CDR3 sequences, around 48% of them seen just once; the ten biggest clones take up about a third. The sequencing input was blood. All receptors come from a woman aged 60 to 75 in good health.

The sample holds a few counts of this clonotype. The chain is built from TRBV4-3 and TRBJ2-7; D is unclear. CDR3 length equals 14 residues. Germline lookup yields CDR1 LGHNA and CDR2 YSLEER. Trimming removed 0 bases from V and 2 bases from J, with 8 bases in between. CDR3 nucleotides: TGCGCCAGCAGCCAAGATCCGATTACCTACGAGCAGTACTTC. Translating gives CASSQDPITYEQYF.

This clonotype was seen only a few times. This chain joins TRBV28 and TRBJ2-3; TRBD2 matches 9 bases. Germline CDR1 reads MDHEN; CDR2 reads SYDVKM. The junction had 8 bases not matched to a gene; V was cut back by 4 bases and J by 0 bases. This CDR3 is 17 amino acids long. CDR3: CASSWLAGPPSTDTQYF. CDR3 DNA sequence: TGTGCCAGCAGTTGGCTAGCGGGACCCCCTAGCACAGATACGCAGTATTTT.

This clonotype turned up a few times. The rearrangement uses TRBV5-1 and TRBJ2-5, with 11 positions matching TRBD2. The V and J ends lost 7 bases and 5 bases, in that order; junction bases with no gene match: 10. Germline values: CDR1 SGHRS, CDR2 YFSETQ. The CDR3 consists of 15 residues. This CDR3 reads CASCVAGGVWETQYF. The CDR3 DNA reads TGCGCCAGCTGTGTAGCGGGAGGGGTCTGGGAGACCCAGTACTTC.

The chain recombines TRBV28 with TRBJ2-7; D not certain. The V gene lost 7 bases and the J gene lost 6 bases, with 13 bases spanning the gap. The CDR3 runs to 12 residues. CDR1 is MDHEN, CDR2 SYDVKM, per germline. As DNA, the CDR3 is TGTGCCAGCAAAGTTGTGGTCGGCGAGCAGTACTTC. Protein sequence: CASKVVVGEQYF. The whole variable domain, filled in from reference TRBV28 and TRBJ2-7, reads DVKVTQSSRYLVKRTGEKVFLECVQDMDHENMFWYRQDPGLGLRLIYFSYDVKMKEKGDIPEGYSVSREKKERFSLILESASTNQTSMYLCASKVVVGEQYFGPGTRLTVT.

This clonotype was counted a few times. The CDR3 DNA is TGCGCCAGCAGCTTGGCCGGCCTAAAGGAAGAGACCCAGTACTTC. This codes for CASSLAGLKEETQYF. The chain combines TRBV5-1 with TRBJ2-5, with D unclear. V was pared by 0 bases and J by 3 bases, with 12 bases between. Germline V gives CDR1 SGHRS, CDR2 YFSETQ. The CDR3 loop spans 15 amino acids.

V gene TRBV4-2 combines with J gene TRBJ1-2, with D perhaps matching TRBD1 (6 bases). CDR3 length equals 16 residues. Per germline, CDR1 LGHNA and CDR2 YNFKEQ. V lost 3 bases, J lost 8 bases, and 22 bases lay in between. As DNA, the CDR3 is TGTGCCAGCAGCCAGAGGACCCAGGGGAGGCTTCGCGGCTACACCTTC. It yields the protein CASSQRTQGRLRGYTF.

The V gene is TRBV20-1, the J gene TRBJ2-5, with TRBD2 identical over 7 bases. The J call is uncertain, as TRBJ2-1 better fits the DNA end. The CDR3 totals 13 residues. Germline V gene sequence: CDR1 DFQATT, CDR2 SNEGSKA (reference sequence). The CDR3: CSARGGEGETQFF. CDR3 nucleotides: TGCAGTGCTAGAGGGGGGGAGGGAGAGACCCAGTTCTTC.

The CDR3 DNA reads as TGTGCCAGCAGCCCCGCGGGAGCGGACTCCTACGAGCAGTACTTC. Translating gives CASSPAGADSYEQYF. The V and J genes are TRBV28 and TRBJ2-7; TRBD2 matches 7 bases. The CDR3 length is 15 residues. Germline CDR1 reads MDHEN; CDR2 reads SYDVKM. The V segment lost 6 bases and the J segment 0 bases; nucleotides outside the gene matches: 8.

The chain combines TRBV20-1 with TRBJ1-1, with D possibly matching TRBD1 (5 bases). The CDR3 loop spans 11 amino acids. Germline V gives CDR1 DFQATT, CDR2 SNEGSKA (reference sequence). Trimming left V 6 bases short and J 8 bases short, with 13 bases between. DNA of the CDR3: TGCAGTGCGAGCGGGACGGTAGAAGCTTTCTTT. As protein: CSASGTVEAFF.

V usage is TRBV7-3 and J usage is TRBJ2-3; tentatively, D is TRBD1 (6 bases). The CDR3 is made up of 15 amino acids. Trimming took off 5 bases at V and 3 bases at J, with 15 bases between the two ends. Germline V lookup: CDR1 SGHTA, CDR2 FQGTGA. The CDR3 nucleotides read TGTGCCAGCAGCCCCTGGGACACGGGTACAGATACGCAGTATTTT. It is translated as CASSPWDTGTDTQYF.

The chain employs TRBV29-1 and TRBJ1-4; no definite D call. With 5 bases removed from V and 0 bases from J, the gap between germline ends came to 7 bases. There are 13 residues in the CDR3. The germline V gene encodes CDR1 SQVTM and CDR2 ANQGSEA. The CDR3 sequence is CSVTTATNEKLFF. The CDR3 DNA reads TGCAGCGTTACAACAGCAACTAATGAAAAACTGTTTTTT.

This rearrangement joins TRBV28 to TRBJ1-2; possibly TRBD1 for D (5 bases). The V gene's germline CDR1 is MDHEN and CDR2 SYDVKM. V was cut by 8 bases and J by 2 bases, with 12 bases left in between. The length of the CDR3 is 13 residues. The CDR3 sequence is CASGEAGNYGYTF. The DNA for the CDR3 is TGTGCCAGCGGAGAAGCAGGGAACTATGGCTACACCTTC.

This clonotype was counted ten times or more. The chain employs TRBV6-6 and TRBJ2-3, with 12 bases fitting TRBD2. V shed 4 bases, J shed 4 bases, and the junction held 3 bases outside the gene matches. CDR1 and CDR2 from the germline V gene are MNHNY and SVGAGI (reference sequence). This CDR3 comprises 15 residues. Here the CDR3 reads CASSSGLAGPDTQYF. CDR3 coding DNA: TGTGCCAGCAGTTCTGGACTAGCGGGACCAGATACGCAGTATTTT.

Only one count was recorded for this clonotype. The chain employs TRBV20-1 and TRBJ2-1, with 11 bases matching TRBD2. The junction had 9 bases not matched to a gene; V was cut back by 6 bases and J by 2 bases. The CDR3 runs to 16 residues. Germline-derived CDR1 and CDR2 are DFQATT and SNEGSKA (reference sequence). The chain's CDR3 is CSATGTSGSTYNEQFF. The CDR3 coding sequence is TGCAGTGCAACTGGGACTAGCGGCTCTACCTACAATGAGCAGTTCTTC.

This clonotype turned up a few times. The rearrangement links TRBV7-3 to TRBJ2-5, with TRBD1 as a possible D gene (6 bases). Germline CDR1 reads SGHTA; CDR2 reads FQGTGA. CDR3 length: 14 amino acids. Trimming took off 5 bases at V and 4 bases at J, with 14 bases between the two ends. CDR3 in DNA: TGTGCCAGCAGCCCACGAAGGGGGAGAGAGACCCAGTACTTC. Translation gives CASSPRRGRETQYF.

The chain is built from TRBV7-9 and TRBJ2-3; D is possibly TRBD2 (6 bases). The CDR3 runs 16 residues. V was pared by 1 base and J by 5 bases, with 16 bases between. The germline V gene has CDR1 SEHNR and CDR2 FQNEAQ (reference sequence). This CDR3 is CASSLENSRGGDTQYF. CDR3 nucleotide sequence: TGTGCCAGCAGCTTAGAGAATTCGCGGGGCGGAGATACGCAGTATTTT.

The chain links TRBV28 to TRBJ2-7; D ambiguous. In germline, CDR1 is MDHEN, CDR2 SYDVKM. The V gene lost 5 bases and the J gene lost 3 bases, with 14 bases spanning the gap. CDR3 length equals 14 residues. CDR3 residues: CASSVPETFYEQYF. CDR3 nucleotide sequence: TGTGCCAGCAGTGTACCGGAAACATTCTACGAGCAGTACTTC.

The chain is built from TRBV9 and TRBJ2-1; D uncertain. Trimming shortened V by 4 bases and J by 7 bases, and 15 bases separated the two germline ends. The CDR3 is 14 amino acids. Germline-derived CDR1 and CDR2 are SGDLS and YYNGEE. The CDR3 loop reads CASSPGPTLNEQFF. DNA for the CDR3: TGTGCCAGCAGCCCCGGTCCCACGCTTAATGAGCAGTTCTTC.

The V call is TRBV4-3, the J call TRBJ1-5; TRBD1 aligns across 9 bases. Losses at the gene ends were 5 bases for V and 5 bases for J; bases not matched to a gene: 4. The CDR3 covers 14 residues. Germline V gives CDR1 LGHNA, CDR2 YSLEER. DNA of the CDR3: TGCGCCAGCAGCAAGCGGACAGGGGATCAGCCCCAGCATTTT. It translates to CASSKRTGDQPQHF.

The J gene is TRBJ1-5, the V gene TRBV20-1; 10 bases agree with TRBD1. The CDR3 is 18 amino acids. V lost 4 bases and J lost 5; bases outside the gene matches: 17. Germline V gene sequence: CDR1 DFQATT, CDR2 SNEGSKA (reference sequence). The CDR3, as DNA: TGCAGTGCTATGGGACAGGGGTCGTTCCAACTTGGGGATCAGCCCCAGCATTTT. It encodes CSAMGQGSFQLGDQPQHF.

CDR3 nucleotides: TGTGCCATCAGTGAGTCTCGGGGTAGCGGGAGGCCAGATACGCAGTATTTT. Amino acids: CAISESRGSGRPDTQYF. This chain joins TRBV10-3 and TRBJ2-3; TRBD2 aligns across 10 bases. In germline, CDR1 is ENHRY, CDR2 SYGVKD. CDR3 size: 17 residues. V lost 0 bases and J lost 4; bases outside the gene matches: 7.

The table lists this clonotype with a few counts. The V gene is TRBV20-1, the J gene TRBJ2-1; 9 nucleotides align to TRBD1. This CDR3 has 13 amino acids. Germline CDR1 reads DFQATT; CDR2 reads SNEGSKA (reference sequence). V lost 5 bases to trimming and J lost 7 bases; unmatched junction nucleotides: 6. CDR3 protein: CSAPGQGQNEQFF. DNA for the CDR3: TGCAGTGCTCCGGGACAGGGTCAGAATGAGCAGTTCTTC.

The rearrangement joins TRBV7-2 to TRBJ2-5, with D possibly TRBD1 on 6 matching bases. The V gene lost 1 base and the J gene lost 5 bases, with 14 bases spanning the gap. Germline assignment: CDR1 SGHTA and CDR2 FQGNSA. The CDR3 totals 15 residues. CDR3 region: CASSLGSQGRETQYF. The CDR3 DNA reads TGTGCCAGCAGCTTAGGCTCTCAGGGGCGGGAGACCCAGTACTTC.

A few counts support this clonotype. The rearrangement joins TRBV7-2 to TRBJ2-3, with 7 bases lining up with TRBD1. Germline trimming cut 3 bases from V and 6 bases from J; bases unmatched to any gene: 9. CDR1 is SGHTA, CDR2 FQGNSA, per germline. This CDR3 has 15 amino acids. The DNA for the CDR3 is TGTGCCAGCAGCTTCTTCCGACAGGGAAGGGATACGCAGTATTTT. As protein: CASSFFRQGRDTQYF.

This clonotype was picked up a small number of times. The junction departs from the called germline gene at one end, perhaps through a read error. The CDR3 protein is CAGSQDIGPNTEAFF. The DNA of the CDR3 is TGCGCCGGCAGCCAAGATATAGGGCCTAACACTGAAGCTTTCTTT. The chain joins TRBV4-3 to TRBJ1-1; D ambiguous. The CDR3 contains 15 residues. Germline loops: CDR1 LGHNA, CDR2 YSLEER.

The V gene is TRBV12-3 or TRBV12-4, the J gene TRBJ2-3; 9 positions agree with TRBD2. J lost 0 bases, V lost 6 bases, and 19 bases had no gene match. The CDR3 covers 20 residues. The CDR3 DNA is TGTGCCAGCAGCCCAGAGCACGCGGGAGGGTGGAACTCTAGCACAGATACGCAGTATTTT. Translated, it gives CASSPEHAGGWNSSTDTQYF.

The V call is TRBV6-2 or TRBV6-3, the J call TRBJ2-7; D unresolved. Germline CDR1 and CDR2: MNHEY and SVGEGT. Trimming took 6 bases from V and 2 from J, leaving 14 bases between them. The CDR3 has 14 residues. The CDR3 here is CASSYAPAAYEQYF. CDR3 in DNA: TGTGCCAGCAGCTACGCACCCGCGGCCTACGAGCAGTACTTC.

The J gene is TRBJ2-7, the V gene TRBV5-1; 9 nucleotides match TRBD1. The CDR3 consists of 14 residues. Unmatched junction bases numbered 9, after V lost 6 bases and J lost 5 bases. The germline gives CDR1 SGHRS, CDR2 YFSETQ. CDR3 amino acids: CASTGGTGSDEQYF. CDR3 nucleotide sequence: TGCGCCAGCACGGGCGGGACAGGGAGCGACGAGCAGTACTTC.

DNA for the CDR3: TGTGCCAGCAGCGGGTCCACTGAAGCTTTCTTT. Its protein is CASSGSTEAFF. The chain has TRBV5-6 and TRBJ1-1, with D unresolved. Trimming removed 4 bases at V and 4 bases at J, with 5 bases between. The germline gives CDR1 SGHDT, CDR2 YYEEEE. The CDR3 is made up of 11 amino acids. Full variable domain (remainder filled in from reference TRBV5-6 and TRBJ1-1): DAGVTQSPTHLIKTRGQQVTLRCSPKSGHDTVSWYQQALGQGPQFIFQYYEEEERQRGNFPDRFSGHQFPNYSSELNVNALLLGDSALYLCASSGSTEAFFGQGTRLTVV.

The CDR3 DNA sequence: TGTGCCAGCAGTTTCGTTAACAGTTTCGGGGCTCCTAATGAAAAACTGTTTTTT. It codes for CASSFVNSFGAPNEKLFF. The V gene is TRBV28, the J gene TRBJ1-4; D might be TRBD1 (5 bases). V was clipped by 3 bases and J by 3 bases, with 20 bases between them. The germline V gene encodes CDR1 MDHEN and CDR2 SYDVKM. CDR3 size: 18 residues.

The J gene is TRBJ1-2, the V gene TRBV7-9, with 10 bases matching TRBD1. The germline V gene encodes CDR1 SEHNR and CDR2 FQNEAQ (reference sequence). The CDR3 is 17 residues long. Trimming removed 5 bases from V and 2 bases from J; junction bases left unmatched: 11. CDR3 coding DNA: TGTGCCAGCAGCATGGGACAGGGGCGCGCGGCGAACTATGGCTACACCTTC. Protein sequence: CASSMGQGRAANYGYTF.

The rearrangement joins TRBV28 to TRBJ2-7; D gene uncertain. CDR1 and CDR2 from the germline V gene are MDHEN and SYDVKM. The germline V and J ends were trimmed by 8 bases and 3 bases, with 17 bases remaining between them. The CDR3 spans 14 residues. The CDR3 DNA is TGTGCCAGCTCTGAGTTGCCCCCCTACTACGAGCAGTACTTC. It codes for CASSELPPYYEQYF.